Presented here are 19 T cell receptor beta chains from one specimen sequenced in a study of cytomegalovirus exposure and HLA in healthy donors. Primers: 60 Vbeta forward and 13 Jbeta reverse. Data came from immunoSEQ multiplex PCR; TCRdb stores just in-frame clones and leaves some out. The sample has about 110,000 clones, around four fifths seen once. Sequencing was performed on PBMCs. Receptors originate from a young man in good health and CMV-seropositive.

J is TRBJ1-5 and V is TRBV2; 7 nucleotides line up with TRBD1. The CDR3 totals 15 residues. CDR1 SNHLY and CDR2 FYNNEI come from the germline V gene. Germline trimming cut 2 bases from V and 7 bases from J; bases unmatched to any gene: 8. The CDR3 bases are TGTGCCAGCAGTGAACTAGGACAGGAGGGACAGCCCCAGCATTTT. Translation: CASSELGQEGQPQHF.

This clone turned up a few times. The V and J genes are TRBV6-1 and TRBJ2-3; weak D call: TRBD2 (6 bases). The CDR3 has 14 residues. The germline gives CDR1 MNHNS, CDR2 SASEGT. Trimming pared 6 bases from V and 3 bases from J, leaving 13 bases between. CDR3 sequence: CASRRDSLTDTQYF. DNA of the CDR3: TGTGCCAGCAGGAGGGACTCATTAACAGATACGCAGTATTTT.

The rearrangement links TRBV30 to TRBJ1-5; no definite D call. The CDR3 runs to 13 residues. V was pared by 3 bases and J by 0 bases, with 6 bases between. CDR1 GTSNPN and CDR2 SVGIG come from the germline V gene (reference sequence). In DNA, the CDR3 is TGTGCCTGGAGCGGGGATAGCAATCAGCCCCAGCATTTT. Its translation is CAWSGDSNQPQHF.

Only a few counts were recorded for this clone. V and J are TRBV7-9 and TRBJ1-1; D gene uncertain. The length of the CDR3 is 16 residues. Germline CDR1 SEHNR, CDR2 FQNEAQ (reference sequence). The V and J ends lost 5 bases and 2 bases respectively, with 18 bases between them. CDR3 amino acids: CASSPGYPLGNTEAFF. In nucleotides, the CDR3 is TGTGCCAGCAGCCCGGGGTATCCCCTTGGAAACACTGAAGCTTTCTTT.

CDR3 in DNA: TGTGCCAGCAGATACCGACAGGACACTGAAGCTTTCTTT. It yields the protein CASRYRQDTEAFF. The chain uses TRBV27 and TRBJ1-1, with D possibly being TRBD1 (6 bases). Germline V gene data show CDR1 as MNHEY and CDR2 as SMNVEV (reference sequence). The ends were cut back, 6 bases at V and 3 bases at J, with 11 bases in the middle. The CDR3 consists of 13 residues.

The V and J genes are TRBV7-9 and TRBJ2-6; perhaps TRBD2 as D (7 bases). Trimming took off 10 bases at V and 0 bases at J, with 19 bases between the two ends. The germline CDR1 and CDR2 sequences are SEHNR and FQNEAQ (reference sequence). The CDR3 is 17 amino acids. CDR3 sequence: CATFIGGASSGANVLTF. CDR3 in DNA: TGTGCCACCTTCATTGGGGGGGCCAGCTCTGGGGCCAACGTCCTGACTTTC.

The sample holds one count of this clone. The chain uses TRBV9 and TRBJ1-2, with 8 bases identical to TRBD1. This CDR3 contains 14 residues. The trim removed 0 bases at V and 4 bases at J, leaving 2 bases unmatched. The germline CDR1 and CDR2 sequences are SGDLS and YYNGEE. The CDR3 DNA reads TGTGCCAGCAGCGTAGCCACAGGGGGCTATGGCTACACCTTC. This translates into CASSVATGGYGYTF.

This clone was detected only once. This chain joins TRBV29-1 and TRBJ2-7; 8 bases agree with TRBD1. CDR1 and CDR2 from the germline V gene are SQVTM and ANQGSEA. CDR3 length: 14 amino acids. V lost 6 bases, J lost 2 bases, and 9 bases stayed unmatched. CDR3 amino acids: CSVETGTGTYEQYF. As DNA, the CDR3 is TGCAGCGTCGAGACCGGGACAGGTACCTACGAGCAGTACTTC.

The rearrangement links TRBV7-3 to TRBJ2-5, with TRBD2 matching over 9 bases. The germline gives CDR1 SGHTA, CDR2 FQGTGA. This CDR3 has 15 amino acids. Losses at the gene ends were 5 bases for V and 0 bases for J; bases not matched to a gene: 4. The CDR3: CASSPLAGHQETQYF. As DNA, the CDR3 is TGTGCCAGCAGCCCTCTAGCGGGGCACCAAGAGACCCAGTACTTC.

The sample holds a few counts of this clone. The chain combines TRBV28 with TRBJ2-7; D is ambiguous. V lost 1 base and J lost 2, with 9 bases in between. The germline V gene encodes CDR1 MDHEN and CDR2 SYDVKM. The CDR3 runs 14 residues. The CDR3 DNA sequence: TGTGCCAGCAGTTTATTACTTCTGGCCTACGAGCAGTACTTC. This encodes CASSLLLLAYEQYF.

The CDR3 sequence: CASSESRSTFKTYEQYF. CDR3 coding DNA: TGTGCCAGCAGTGAATCTCGGTCTACCTTTAAAACCTACGAGCAGTACTTC. The rearrangement uses TRBV25-1 and TRBJ2-7; the D is unclear. CDR1 is MGHDK and CDR2 is SYGVNS in the germline V gene. Trimming removed 1 base from V and 2 bases from J, with 18 bases in between. The CDR3 contains 17 residues.

V usage is TRBV7-2 and J usage is TRBJ2-1; D ambiguous. Germline lookup yields CDR1 SGHTA and CDR2 FQGNSA. The CDR3 runs 12 residues. The V and J ends lost 1 base and 9 bases respectively, with 7 bases between them. The CDR3 nucleotides read TGTGCCAGCAGCTTAGGGCCGTCTGAGCAGTTCTTC. It encodes CASSLGPSEQFF.

V is TRBV11-2 and J is TRBJ2-1; 8 nucleotides match TRBD2. The germline V gene has CDR1 SGHAT and CDR2 FQNNGV. V was clipped by 2 bases and J by 7 bases; unmatched bases: 4. The CDR3 runs 14 residues. The CDR3 nucleotides read TGTGCCAGCAGCTTAAACGGGGGGGCTAATGAGCAGTTCTTC. Protein product: CASSLNGGANEQFF.

The V and J genes are TRBV6-5 and TRBJ2-7; 9 bases map to TRBD1. Germline V lookup: CDR1 MNHEY, CDR2 SVGAGI. Germline trimming cut 3 bases from V and 3 bases from J; bases unmatched to any gene: 6. CDR3 length: 15 residues. The CDR3: CASSYPGQGFYEQYF. The CDR3 region has the DNA TGTGCCAGCAGTTATCCGGGACAGGGATTCTACGAGCAGTACTTC.

A word on this clone: One end of the junction does not line up with germline, which may come from a read error. The J gene is TRBJ2-3, the V gene TRBV7-3; TRBD2 matches 7 bases. The CDR3 covers 15 residues. Germline loops: CDR1 SGHTA, CDR2 FQGTGA. CDR3: CASRLNAGDTDTQYF. The CDR3 bases are TGTGCCAGCAGATTAAACGCGGGGGACACAGATACGCAGTATTTT.

The chain links TRBV27 to TRBJ2-7, with D unclear. V shed 2 bases and J shed 3 bases, with 11 bases lying between them. The CDR3 loop spans 14 amino acids. Germline CDR1 and CDR2: MNHEY and SMNVEV (reference sequence). The chain's CDR3 is CASSLIRGDYEQYF. CDR3 coding DNA: TGTGCCAGCAGTTTAATTCGCGGCGACTACGAGCAGTACTTC.

This sequence joins TRBV6-1 and TRBJ1-2; 7 bases line up with TRBD1. Germline V lookup: CDR1 MNHNS, CDR2 SASEGT. The CDR3 length is 16 residues. V trimming: 1 base; J trimming: 8 bases; junction bases outside the gene matches: 13. The CDR3 bases are TGTGCCAGCAGTGAAGATTTGAGTAGGGACAGTTACGGCTACACCTTC. Translated: CASSEDLSRDSYGYTF.

The CDR3 DNA reads TGCAGCGTTGGACAGGGCGGGGGGGGTAATAATTCACCCCTCCACTTT. Encoded protein: CSVGQGGGGNNSPLHF. The V and J genes are TRBV29-1 and TRBJ1-6, with TRBD1 identical over 7 bases. This CDR3 spans 16 amino acids. CDR1 SQVTM and CDR2 ANQGSEA come from the germline V gene. J was trimmed by 5 bases and V by 4 bases; bases with no gene match: 11.

The rearrangement joins TRBV4-2 to TRBJ2-3; 13 bases are a match to TRBD2. The CDR3 is 18 residues long. CDR1 LGHNA and CDR2 YNFKEQ come from the germline V gene. The V gene end was trimmed by 4 bases and the J gene end by 0 bases; junction bases not matched to a gene: 7. The CDR3 nucleotides are TGTGCCAGCAGCCTGACTAGCGGGGGGATTACTAGCACAGATACGCAGTATTTT. The encoded protein is CASSLTSGGITSTDTQYF.